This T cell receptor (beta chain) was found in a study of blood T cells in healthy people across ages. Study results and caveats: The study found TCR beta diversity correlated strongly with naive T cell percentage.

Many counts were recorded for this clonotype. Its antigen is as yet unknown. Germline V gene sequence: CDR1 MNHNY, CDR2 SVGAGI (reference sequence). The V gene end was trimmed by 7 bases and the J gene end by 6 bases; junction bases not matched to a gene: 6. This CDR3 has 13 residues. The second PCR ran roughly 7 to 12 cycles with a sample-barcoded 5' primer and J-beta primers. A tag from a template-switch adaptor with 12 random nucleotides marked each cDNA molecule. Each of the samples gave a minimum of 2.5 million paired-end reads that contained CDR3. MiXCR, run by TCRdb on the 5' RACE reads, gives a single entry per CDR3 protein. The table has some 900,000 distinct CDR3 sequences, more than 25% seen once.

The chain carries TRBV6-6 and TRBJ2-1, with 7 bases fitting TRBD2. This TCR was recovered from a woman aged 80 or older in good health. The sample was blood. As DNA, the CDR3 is TGTGCCAGCATCTTAGGGGAGGGCAATGAGCAGTTCTTC. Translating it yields CASILGEGNEQFF.